The clone carrying this TCR beta chain was observed once. Antigen unknown. An end of the junction does not agree with germline; a read error may underlie this. A modified ARM-PCR protocol with three rounds of nested PCR amplified TCRbeta. A single record per CDR3 protein comes from TCRdb applying MiXCR to the multiplex PCR reads. Here the sample spans roughly 81,000 distinct CDR3 sequences, roughly 75% being singletons. This sample is drawn from a study of tumor and adjacent non-tumor tissue in lung cancer. Overall study findings and caveats: Significantly higher TCR diversity was found in tumor than normal lung.

RNA was extracted from bulk tissue without any cell sorting. Newly diagnosed lung cancer patients had thoracic surgery in China, August–late 2014, without prior chemotherapy. CDR1 and CDR2 from the germline V gene are SQVTM and ANQGSEA. The CDR3 covers 14 residues. Sequences were obtained from lung tumor tissue. The chain has TRBV29-1 and TRBJ2-5; D call uncertain. This TCR was recovered from a woman aged 70-85 years with non-small cell lung cancer. The chain's CDR3 is CSVVATHLQETQHF. Here the CDR3 DNA reads TGCAGCGTTGTGGCGACACATCTCCAAGAGACCCAGCACTTC.